These 10 T cell receptor beta chains share one sample of origin, sequenced in a study of blood T cell repertoires in COVID-19. The data were produced by immunoSEQ multiplex PCR, yet TCRdb's version contains in-frame clones alone and is incomplete. The data contain about 100,000 clones, less than 90% of them seen just once; the ten biggest clones take up approximately 7%. Input material: peripheral blood. These receptors all come from a man between 25 and 39 years old in a cohort sampled during active COVID-19.

The chain combines TRBV6-5 with TRBJ2-7; D might be TRBD1 (5 bases). This CDR3 has 13 amino acids. Trimming took off 6 bases at V and 0 bases at J, with 9 bases between the two ends. The germline CDR1 and CDR2 sequences are MNHEY and SVGAGI. CDR3 amino acids: CASRLDNSYEQYF. In DNA form, the CDR3 reads TGTGCCAGCAGGTTGGACAACTCCTACGAGCAGTACTTC.

The rearrangement joins TRBV18 to TRBJ2-7; 10 bases fit TRBD2. The CDR3 is 16 residues long. CDR1 and CDR2 (germline): KGHSH, LQKENI. Trimming removed 2 bases from V and 0 bases from J; junction bases left unmatched: 4. CDR3 in DNA: TGTGCCAGCTCACCAGGTCTAGCGGGGGTCTCCTACGAGCAGTACTTC. Protein product: CASSPGLAGVSYEQYF.

This clone appeared once. The rearrangement uses TRBV25-1 and TRBJ2-1; 10 bases match TRBD1. CDR1 and CDR2 (germline): MGHDK, SYGVNS. The CDR3 runs to 14 residues. V dropped 1 base and J dropped 15; count of bases not matched to a gene: 9. Written as DNA, the CDR3 is TGTGCCAGCAGTGAATCGGGACAGGGGAAAATTTGGTTCTTC. Protein: CASSESGQGKIWFF.

V gene TRBV5-1 combines with J gene TRBJ2-2; possibly TRBD1 for D (6 bases). The CDR3 has 17 residues. Trimming cost V 4 bases and J 2 bases, with 18 bases left between them. Germline V lookup: CDR1 SGHRS, CDR2 YFSETQ. CDR3 DNA: TGCGCCAGCAGCCCGTGGGGTCCGGGACAAAACACCGGGGAGCTGTTTTTT. Residues: CASSPWGPGQNTGELFF.

This rearrangement joins TRBV5-6 to TRBJ2-7; a possible D gene is TRBD2 (5 bases). The CDR3 is 14 amino acids. Germline loops: CDR1 SGHDT, CDR2 YYEEEE. V was pared by 4 bases and J by 0 bases, with 11 bases between. CDR3 in DNA: TGTGCCAGCAGCGCCGGACTGAACTCCTACGAGCAGTACTTC. It codes for CASSAGLNSYEQYF.

V is TRBV28 and J is TRBJ1-2; 8 bases agree with TRBD1. V lost 5 bases to trimming and J lost 8 bases; unmatched junction nucleotides: 4. CDR1 MDHEN and CDR2 SYDVKM come from the germline V gene. The CDR3 runs 12 residues. CDR3 region: CASSRGDRGYTF. The CDR3 region has the DNA TGTGCCAGCAGTCGAGGGGACAGGGGCTACACCTTC.

CDR3 sequence: CASSRQGLSNYGYTF. The CDR3 DNA reads as TGTGCCAGCAGTAGACAGGGCCTCTCTAACTATGGCTACACCTTC. The chain is built from TRBV6-6 and TRBJ1-2, with 7 nucleotides matching TRBD1. CDR1 and CDR2 from the germline V gene are MNHNY and SVGAGI (reference sequence). Unmatched junction bases numbered 6, after V lost 5 bases and J lost 0 bases. This CDR3 comprises 15 residues.

The chain recombines TRBV18 with TRBJ1-4; 8 bases match TRBD1. The CDR3 loop spans 23 amino acids. Germline V lookup: CDR1 KGHSH, CDR2 LQKENI. J was trimmed by 4 bases and V by 3 bases; bases with no gene match: 28. CDR3 region: CASSPLSTRLQGRADRGNEKLFF. In nucleotides, the CDR3 is TGTGCCAGCTCACCGCTCTCTACCCGGTTGCAGGGGCGGGCCGACAGGGGTAATGAAAAACTGTTTTTT. The whole variable domain, remainder taken from reference TRBV18 and TRBJ1-4, is NAGVMQNPRHLVRRRGQEARLRCSPMKGHSHVYWYRQLPEEGLKFMVYLQKENIIDESGMPKERFSAEFPKEGPSILRIQQVVRGDSAAYFCASSPLSTRLQGRADRGNEKLFFGSGTQLSVL.

The chain carries TRBV5-6 and TRBJ2-3; 9 positions agree with TRBD1. V lost 2 bases and J lost 0; bases outside the gene matches: 4. The CDR3 length is 16 residues. The germline CDR1 and CDR2 sequences are SGHDT and YYEEEE. CDR3 residues: CASSLQGALSTDTQYF. The CDR3 DNA reads as TGTGCCAGCAGCTTACAGGGGGCGCTTAGCACAGATACGCAGTATTTT.

This clone was observed a few times. The chain uses TRBV4-1 and TRBJ1-5; 7 bases match TRBD1. The V gene end was trimmed by 6 bases and the J gene end by 5 bases; junction bases not matched to a gene: 10. The CDR3 loop spans 15 amino acids. Germline CDR1 is MGHRA and CDR2 is YSYEKL. In DNA form, the CDR3 reads TGCGCCAGCAGTCCCGGGACAGCCGCTTATCAGCCCCAGCATTTT. Its translation is CASSPGTAAYQPQHF.